Shown below are 22 T cell receptor beta chains from a single sample sequenced in a study of blood T cell repertoires in COVID-19. Profiled with immunoSEQ multiplex PCR; TCRdb holds only in-frame clones, not every one. The table shows about 150,000 clones, with 70% to 90% occurring only once. The sequencing sample was made of peripheral blood. The receptors originated from a man in his sixties with acute or convalescent COVID-19.

The chain employs TRBV27 and TRBJ1-4; 7 nucleotides match TRBD1. After removal of 5 bases from V and 3 bases from J, the junction contained 9 bases not matched to a gene. This CDR3 spans 16 amino acids. CDR1 MNHEY and CDR2 SMNVEV come from the germline V gene (reference sequence). In DNA form, the CDR3 reads TGTGCCAGCAGTGTAAGGGGGCTGGTTTCTAATGAAAAACTGTTTTTT. This encodes CASSVRGLVSNEKLFF.

This clone was recorded once. The V gene is TRBV5-6, the J gene TRBJ1-2, with TRBD1 as a possible D gene (5 bases). This CDR3 contains 16 residues. CDR1 is SGHDT and CDR2 is YYEEEE in the germline V gene. The V gene lost 1 base and the J gene lost 2 bases, with 15 bases spanning the gap. The CDR3 spells CASSLIGAAMNYGYTF. Written as DNA, the CDR3 is TGTGCCAGCAGCTTGATTGGGGCGGCGATGAACTATGGCTACACCTTC.

The chain joins TRBV5-1 to TRBJ1-3; D gene uncertain. Trimming cost V 4 bases and J 1 base, with 9 bases left between them. The CDR3 extends over 14 amino acids. Germline V gene lookup returns CDR1 SGHRS and CDR2 YFSETQ. CDR3 region: CASSPSLSGNTIYF. The CDR3 bases are TGCGCCAGCAGCCCCAGTTTATCTGGAAACACCATATATTTT.

The chain is built from TRBV7-2 and TRBJ1-2; D unclear. The CDR3 has 15 residues. The germline V and J ends were trimmed by 5 bases and 0 bases, with 13 bases remaining between them. Germline V gene data show CDR1 as SGHTA and CDR2 as FQGNSA. Here the CDR3 DNA reads TGTGCCAGCAGCCCTCAACAGTCAGCTAACTATGGCTACACCTTC. This codes for CASSPQQSANYGYTF.

The CDR3 DNA reads TGTGCCAGCAGCCCGACTAGCGGGGGCCGCTCCTACAATGAGCAGTTCTTC. Protein: CASSPTSGGRSYNEQFF. V usage is TRBV3-1 (or the pseudogene TRBV3-2) and J usage is TRBJ2-1, with 12 bases identical to TRBD2. V lost 4 bases and J lost 0; bases outside the gene matches: 4. Per the germline V gene, CDR1 is LGHDT and CDR2 is YNNKEL (reference sequence). This CDR3 has 17 residues.

This chain uses TRBV5-1 with TRBJ2-7; 8 nucleotides line up with TRBD1. This CDR3 is built from 17 residues. The V gene end was trimmed by 2 bases and the J gene end by 1 base; junction bases not matched to a gene: 11. The V gene's germline CDR1 is SGHRS and CDR2 YFSETQ. The CDR3 region is CASSFTTGTGVSYEQYF. CDR3 DNA sequence: TGCGCCAGCAGCTTTACTACCGGGACAGGCGTATCCTACGAGCAGTACTTC.

V and J are TRBV6-6 and TRBJ2-3; 8 bases map to TRBD2. CDR3 length: 15 residues. The V gene end was trimmed by 4 bases and the J gene end by 0 bases; junction bases not matched to a gene: 3. Germline values: CDR1 MNHNY, CDR2 SVGAGI (reference sequence). DNA of the CDR3: TGTGCCAGCAGTTTGGAGCGGGGGAGCACAGATACGCAGTATTTT. Translation gives CASSLERGSTDTQYF.

The V gene is TRBV30, the J gene TRBJ1-5, with D perhaps matching TRBD1 (5 bases). This CDR3 is 14 amino acids long. Looked up from germline, CDR1 is GTSNPN and CDR2 is SVGIG (reference sequence). V lost 4 bases to trimming and J lost 4 bases, with 14 bases between them. CDR3 loop: CAWTQGGGNQPQHF. CDR3 nucleotides: TGTGCCTGGACCCAGGGTGGGGGGAATCAGCCCCAGCATTTT. Drawing the rest from reference TRBV30 and TRBJ1-5, the complete variable domain is SQTIHQWPATLVQPVGSPLSLECTVEGTSNPNLYWYRQAAGRGLQLLFYSVGIGQISSEVPQNLSASRPQDRQFILSSKKLLLSDSGFYLCAWTQGGGNQPQHFGDGTRLSIL.

The V and J genes are TRBV30 and TRBJ1-5; TRBD1 is a possible D gene (6 bases). V lost 2 bases and J 4 bases, leaving 12 bases between the germline ends. The CDR3 totals 14 residues. CDR1 GTSNPN and CDR2 SVGIG come from the germline V gene (reference sequence). CDR3 region: CAWSPTGQNQPQHF. The CDR3 bases are TGTGCCTGGAGTCCCACTGGACAGAATCAGCCCCAGCATTTT. The full variable domain, rest sourced from reference TRBV30 and TRBJ1-5, is SQTIHQWPATLVQPVGSPLSLECTVEGTSNPNLYWYRQAAGRGLQLLFYSVGIGQISSEVPQNLSASRPQDRQFILSSKKLLLSDSGFYLCAWSPTGQNQPQHFGDGTRLSIL.

The V and J genes are TRBV19 and TRBJ2-3; the match to TRBD1 covers 8 bases. Per germline, CDR1 LNHDA and CDR2 SQIVND (reference sequence). The CDR3 sequence is 16 residues long. V was pared by 5 bases and J by 0 bases, with 7 bases of the junction left unmatched. This CDR3 reads CASSGQGQDSTDTQYF. The CDR3 DNA reads TGTGCCAGTAGTGGACAGGGCCAAGATAGCACAGATACGCAGTATTTT.

The V call is TRBV6-5, the J call TRBJ1-2; possibly TRBD1 for D (5 bases). Germline V gene lookup returns CDR1 MNHEY and CDR2 SVGAGI. The CDR3 is made up of 13 amino acids. The V and J ends lost 4 bases and 8 bases respectively, with 14 bases between them. As DNA, the CDR3 is TGTGCCAGCAGTTCGATGGGGCCCGCCGGCTACACCTTC. Translation: CASSSMGPAGYTF.

V and J are TRBV7-8 and TRBJ2-3, with 8 bases fitting TRBD2. The CDR3 has 16 residues. V trimming: 1 base; J trimming: 4 bases; junction bases outside the gene matches: 7. Per germline, CDR1 SGHVS and CDR2 FQNEAQ. CDR3 sequence: CASSLELAGGPDTQYF. The CDR3 region has the DNA TGTGCCAGCAGCTTAGAGCTTGCGGGGGGCCCAGATACGCAGTATTTT.

The gene calls are TRBV6-5 and TRBJ1-1; 7 bases align to TRBD1. V shed 6 bases and J 1 base; nucleotides not matched to a gene: 5. The germline V gene encodes CDR1 MNHEY and CDR2 SVGAGI. This CDR3 contains 14 residues. CDR3: CASSSPGGNTEAFF. CDR3 DNA sequence: TGTGCCAGCAGCTCCCCAGGGGGGAACACTGAAGCTTTCTTT.

The rearrangement uses TRBV6-2 or TRBV6-3 and TRBJ1-1, with D unresolved. The length of the CDR3 is 16 residues. Germline lookup yields CDR1 MNHEY and CDR2 SVGEGT. The V end lost 2 bases, the J end lost 5 bases, and 18 bases lay between the germline ends. CDR3 in amino acids: CASSYPPRVGGTEAFF. The CDR3 coding sequence is TGTGCCAGCAGTTACCCGCCTCGGGTCGGAGGAACTGAAGCTTTCTTT.

The chain is built from TRBV12-5 and TRBJ2-1; TRBD2 matches 11 bases. Germline loops: CDR1 LGHNT, CDR2 FRNRAP. V shed 8 bases and J 2 bases; nucleotides not matched to a gene: 2. There are 14 residues in the CDR3. The CDR3 protein is CASSTSGAYNEQFF. CDR3 bases: TGTGCTAGTTCGACTAGCGGGGCCTACAATGAGCAGTTCTTC.

In this sample, this clone turned up once. This sequence joins TRBV7-9 and TRBJ2-1; 10 bases fit TRBD2. Germline lookup yields CDR1 SEHNR and CDR2 FQNEAQ (reference sequence). V shed 2 bases and J 5 bases; nucleotides not matched to a gene: 0. The CDR3 sequence is 14 residues long. The CDR3 DNA reads TGTGCCAGCAGCTTACTAGCGGGAGACAATGAGCAGTTCTTC. Residues: CASSLLAGDNEQFF.

V usage is TRBV15 and J usage is TRBJ1-2; 10 bases map to TRBD1. The V and J ends lost 1 base and 5 bases, in that order; junction bases with no gene match: 1. The CDR3 is made up of 14 amino acids. From germline, CDR1 is LNHNV and CDR2 YYDKDF (reference sequence). The CDR3 sequence is CATSRGTGGYGYTF. The CDR3, as DNA: TGTGCCACCAGCAGAGGGACAGGGGGGTATGGCTACACCTTC.

The gene calls are TRBV2 and TRBJ2-2; a weak D match, TRBD2 (6 bases). The CDR3 extends over 14 amino acids. V dropped 7 bases and J dropped 0 bases, with 9 bases sitting between them. Germline V CDR1 and CDR2: SNHLY, FYNNEI. The CDR3 loop is CASTAGPNTGELFF. For the CDR3, the DNA is TGTGCCAGCACGGCGGGGCCGAACACCGGGGAGCTGTTTTTT.

J is TRBJ2-5 and V is TRBV5-1; TRBD1 agrees at 7 bases. The CDR3 covers 15 residues. Germline assignment: CDR1 SGHRS and CDR2 YFSETQ. Losses at the gene ends were 2 bases for V and 5 bases for J; bases not matched to a gene: 9. In DNA form, the CDR3 reads TGCGCCAGCAGCTTCGGCAGGGGGTCGGCGGAGACCCAGTACTTC. This codes for CASSFGRGSAETQYF. Complete variable domain (other parts from reference TRBV5-1 and TRBJ2-5): KAGVTQTPRYLIKTRGQQVTLSCSPISGHRSVSWYQQTPGQGLQFLFEYFSETQRNKGNFPGRFSGRQFSNSRSEMNVSTLELGDSALYLCASSFGRGSAETQYFGPGTRLLVL.

This clone was recorded only once. V is TRBV7-2 and J is TRBJ2-5, with 8 bases fitting TRBD2. The CDR3 is 16 residues long. From germline, CDR1 is SGHTA and CDR2 FQGNSA. J was trimmed by 7 bases and V by 1 base; bases with no gene match: 11. CDR3 nucleotides: TGTGCCAGCAGCTTAGGGGGAGCGGGGGCATCAGGGACCCAGTACTTC. It encodes CASSLGGAGASGTQYF.

CDR3 DNA sequence: TGTGCCAGCAGCCAACCAGGGGATTCGGGGGGAAACACCATATATTTT. Translation gives CASSQPGDSGGNTIYF. This sequence joins TRBV4-2 and TRBJ1-3, with D possibly matching TRBD1 (6 bases). The CDR3 has 16 amino acids. V was cut by 2 bases and J by 4 bases, with 15 bases left in between. The germline CDR1 and CDR2 sequences are LGHNA and YNFKEQ.

This chain uses TRBV5-5 with TRBJ2-7, with 7 bases fitting TRBD1. CDR3 length: 15 amino acids. V lost 0 bases to trimming and J lost 0 bases; unmatched junction nucleotides: 3. CDR1 is SGHKS, CDR2 YYEKEE, per germline (reference sequence). CDR3 DNA sequence: TGTGCCAGCAGCTTGGCGACAGGGAGCTCCTACGAGCAGTACTTC. It specifies CASSLATGSSYEQYF.